These 14 T cell receptor beta chains share one sample of origin, sequenced in a study of T cell repertoires in cytomegalovirus infection. Their target antigens are unknown. TCRdb reprocessed the reads with MiXCR, giving one entry per CDR3 protein. The sample holds more than 300,000 distinct CDR3 sequences, roughly a third seen once. The sample consisted of cultured PBMCs, taken from culture after CMV antigen stimulation. The receptors derive from a human donor in good health (CMV status not recorded). Some clones in this sample may be carry-over from other donors' samples.

The rearrangement joins TRBV7-6 to TRBJ2-3; 10 bases fit TRBD2. Germline V CDR1 and CDR2: SGHVS, FNYEAQ. This CDR3 is built from 17 residues. Trimming removed 5 bases from V and 2 bases from J; junction bases left unmatched: 10. The CDR3 sequence: CASSTLRAGGPTDTQYF. The CDR3 nucleotides are TGTGCCAGCAGCACCCTCCGAGCGGGAGGGCCCACAGATACGCAGTATTTT.

This rearrangement joins TRBV2 to TRBJ2-7, with 10 nucleotides matching TRBD2. Trimming removed 2 bases from V and 0 bases from J; junction bases left unmatched: 10. The CDR3 is 18 residues long. Germline V CDR1 and CDR2: SNHLY, FYNNEI. The CDR3 nucleotides read TGTGCCAGCAGTGAATCTAGCGGGAGTTTCCCCTTCTCCTACGAGCAGTACGTC. Protein product: CASSESSGSFPFSYEQYV.

The chain has TRBV30 and TRBJ1-6, with D unresolved. V dropped 0 bases and J dropped 10 bases, with 10 bases sitting between them. The CDR3 consists of 13 residues. Germline CDR1 and CDR2: GTSNPN and SVGIG (reference sequence). As DNA, the CDR3 is TGTGCCTGGAGTGTCGAGGTTCAGTCACCCCTCCACTTT. Translation gives CAWSVEVQSPLHF.

The chain employs TRBV7-2 and TRBJ1-4, with D possibly matching TRBD1 (6 bases). Trimming pared 2 bases from V and 8 bases from J, leaving 12 bases between. CDR1 SGHTA and CDR2 FQGNSA come from the germline V gene. This CDR3 is built from 14 residues. CDR3 sequence reads: CASSLLGAEEKLFF. CDR3 nucleotide sequence: TGTGCCAGCAGCTTATTGGGGGCGGAGGAAAAACTGTTTTTT.

V gene TRBV6-1 combines with J gene TRBJ1-1, with 9 bases matching TRBD1. J was trimmed by 8 bases and V by 4 bases; bases with no gene match: 5. Per the germline V gene, CDR1 is MNHNS and CDR2 is SASEGT. The CDR3 runs to 13 residues. CDR3 in DNA: TGTGCCAGCAGTGTAACAGGGGGCGTAGAAGCTTTCTTT. Amino acid sequence: CASSVTGGVEAFF.

This clonotype was seen only a few times. This chain uses TRBV6-1 with TRBJ1-4; D is unresolved. Looked up from germline, CDR1 is MNHNS and CDR2 is SASEGT. This CDR3 is built from 10 residues. Trimming removed 11 bases from V and 6 bases from J, with 7 bases in between. DNA of the CDR3: TGTGCCGGTGGATATGAAAAACTGTTTTTT. Protein sequence: CAGGYEKLFF.

This clonotype was counted ten times or more. The chain recombines TRBV6-2 or TRBV6-3 with TRBJ1-4; D is unresolved. CDR1 is MNHEY and CDR2 is SVGEGT in the germline V gene. The CDR3 contains 14 residues. The ends were cut back, 10 bases at V and 15 bases at J, with 27 bases in the middle. The CDR3 here is CATSEPGKTRGMFF. The CDR3 region has the DNA TGTGCCACCTCCGAACCGGGAAAAACACGCGGGATGTTTTTT.

This clonotype was recorded many times. The gene calls are TRBV7-2 and TRBJ2-3; tentatively, D is TRBD2 (6 bases). The germline V gene has CDR1 SGHTA and CDR2 FQGNSA. Trimming took off 5 bases at V and 10 bases at J, with 16 bases between the two ends. The CDR3 sequence is 13 residues long. The CDR3, as DNA: TGTGCCAGCAGCCCACGGGGAGGCAACGCGCAGTATTTT. This sequence encodes CASSPRGGNAQYF.

The chain recombines TRBV4-3 with TRBJ1-4; 8 bases fit TRBD1. The CDR3 loop spans 15 amino acids. The J segment lost 7 bases and the V segment lost 0 bases, leaving 4 bases of the junction unmatched. Germline V CDR1 and CDR2: LGHNA, YSLEER. The CDR3 region is CASSQDFRGREKLFF. CDR3 nucleotides: TGCGCCAGCAGCCAAGATTTCAGGGGGCGTGAAAAACTGTTTTTT.

Only a few counts were recorded for this clonotype. The genes are TRBV12-3 or TRBV12-4 and TRBJ1-2, with no clear D. The V and J ends lost 3 bases and 5 bases respectively, with 13 bases between them. The CDR3 is 14 amino acids. The CDR3 protein is CASSFTPTGYGYTF. CDR3 bases: TGTGCCAGCAGTTTTACCCCCACGGGATATGGCTACACCTTC.

CDR3 coding DNA: TGCGCCAGCAGCCAAGGACAGGGGGGGAAACTGTTTTTT. Translating it yields CASSQGQGGKLFF. The chain couples TRBV4-3 to TRBJ1-4; 9 bases align to TRBD1. CDR1 and CDR2 from the germline V gene are LGHNA and YSLEER. V shed 1 base and J 11 bases; nucleotides not matched to a gene: 2. The CDR3 runs to 13 residues.

This rearrangement joins TRBV29-1 to TRBJ1-1, with 8 bases lining up with TRBD1. The CDR3 is 14 residues long. Germline assignment: CDR1 SQVTM and CDR2 ANQGSEA. The ends lost 6 bases at V and 4 bases at J; junction bases unmatched: 10. CDR3 nucleotides: TGCAGCGTCGAATCACAGGGGGGGAGCACTGAAGCTTTCTTT. Translating gives CSVESQGGSTEAFF.

Ten or more counts support this clonotype. The chain combines TRBV19 with TRBJ2-3; D is unclear. The CDR3 length is 14 residues. Germline V gene data show CDR1 as LNHDA and CDR2 as SQIVND (reference sequence). V was clipped by 9 bases and J by 1 base, with 14 bases between them. Here the CDR3 reads CASTHGPGTDTQYF. CDR3 DNA sequence: TGTGCCAGCACCCACGGCCCGGGCACAGATACGCAGTATTTT.

Ten or more counts support this clonotype. V usage is TRBV7-2 and J usage is TRBJ2-3; the match to TRBD2 covers 10 bases. Germline CDR1 SGHTA, CDR2 FQGNSA. The CDR3 extends over 17 amino acids. V shed 2 bases, J shed 4 bases, and the junction held 9 bases outside the gene matches. In DNA, the CDR3 is TGTGCCAGCAGCTTAAGTCTCCTAGCGGGAGTGGCAGATACGCAGTATTTT. This gives the protein CASSLSLLAGVADTQYF.